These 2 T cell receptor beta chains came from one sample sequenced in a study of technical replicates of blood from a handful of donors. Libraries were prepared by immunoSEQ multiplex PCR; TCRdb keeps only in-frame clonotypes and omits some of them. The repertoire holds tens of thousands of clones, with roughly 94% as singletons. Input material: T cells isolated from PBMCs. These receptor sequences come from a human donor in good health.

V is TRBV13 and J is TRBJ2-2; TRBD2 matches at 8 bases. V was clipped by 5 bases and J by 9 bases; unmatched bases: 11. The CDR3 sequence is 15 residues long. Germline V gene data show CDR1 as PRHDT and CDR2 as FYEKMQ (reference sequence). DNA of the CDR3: TGTGCCAGCAGCCCACGGACTAGCATGGGCCGGGAGCTGTTTTTT. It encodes CASSPRTSMGRELFF. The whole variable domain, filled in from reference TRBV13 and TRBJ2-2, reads AAGVIQSPRHLIKEKRETATLKCYPIPRHDTVYWYQQGPGQDPQFLISFYEKMQSDKGSIPDRFSAQQFSDYHSELNMSSLELGDSALYFCASSPRTSMGRELFFGEGSRLTVL.

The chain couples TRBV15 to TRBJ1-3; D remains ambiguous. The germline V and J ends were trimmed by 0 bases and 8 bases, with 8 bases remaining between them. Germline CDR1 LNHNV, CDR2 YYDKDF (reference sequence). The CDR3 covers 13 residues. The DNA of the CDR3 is TGTGCCACCAGCAGAGATCCGAGTGACACCATATATTTT. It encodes CATSRDPSDTIYF.